The entry that follows covers one T cell receptor (beta chain) sequence. The entry originates in a study of CD8+CD57+ T cells in acquired aplastic anemia. The CDR3 totals 16 residues. CDR1 is SEHNR, CDR2 FQNEAQ, per germline (reference sequence). With 3 bases clipped from V and 3 bases from J, the junction kept 4 bases outside the gene matches. Genomic DNA, the template, was used for profiling of the TCR beta VDJ and CDR3. TCRdb used MiXCR to reprocess the reads, holding one entry per CDR3 protein. The table includes around 180,000 distinct CDR3 sequences, under 50% detected once. Only patients with CD8+CD57+ cell expansion on flow cytometry were chosen for sequencing. Patients uniformly had severe acquired aplastic anemia. By the time of blood sampling, patients had still received no therapy.

Sequenced material: sorted CD4+, CD8+, or CD8+CD57+ T cells (not recorded which) from PBMCs. This chain joins TRBV7-9 and TRBJ2-5; TRBD2 agrees at 13 bases. The origin of this receptor is a human donor with aplastic anemia. CDR3 amino acids: CASSLAGTSGKETQYF. The CDR3 DNA sequence: TGTGCCAGCAGCTTGGCAGGGACTAGCGGGAAAGAGACCCAGTACTTC.